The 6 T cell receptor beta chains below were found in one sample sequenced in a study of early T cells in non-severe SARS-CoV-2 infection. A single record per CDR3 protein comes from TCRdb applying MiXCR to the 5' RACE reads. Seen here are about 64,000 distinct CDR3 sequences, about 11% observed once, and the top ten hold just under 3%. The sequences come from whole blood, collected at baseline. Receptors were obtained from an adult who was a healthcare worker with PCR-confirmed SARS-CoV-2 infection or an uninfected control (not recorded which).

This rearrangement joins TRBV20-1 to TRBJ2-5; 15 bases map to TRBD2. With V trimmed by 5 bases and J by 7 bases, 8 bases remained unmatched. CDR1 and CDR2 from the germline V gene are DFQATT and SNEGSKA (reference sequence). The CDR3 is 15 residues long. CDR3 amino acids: CSARTSGGAVVTQYF. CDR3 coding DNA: TGCAGTGCTCGGACTAGCGGGGGGGCCGTAGTGACCCAGTACTTC.

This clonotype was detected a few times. CDR3 region: CASSTRDNSRGEQYF. The CDR3 DNA follows: TGCGCCAGCAGCACCCGGGACAACTCAAGGGGCGAGCAGTACTTC. J is TRBJ2-7 and V is TRBV5-1; D is possibly TRBD1 (6 bases). V was shortened by 4 bases and J by 6 bases, with 20 bases between the two germline ends. Germline values: CDR1 SGHRS, CDR2 YFSETQ. The CDR3 length is 15 residues.

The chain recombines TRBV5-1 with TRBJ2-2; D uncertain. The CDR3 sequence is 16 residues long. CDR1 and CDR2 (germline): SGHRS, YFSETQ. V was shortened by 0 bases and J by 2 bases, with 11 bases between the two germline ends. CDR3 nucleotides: TGCGCCAGCAGCTTGGAGTGGCAGACCAACACCGGGGAGCTGTTTTTT. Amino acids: CASSLEWQTNTGELFF.

Here the CDR3 DNA reads TGTGCCAGTAGTCCGACCGGGACAGGGGTCTTATTCTACGAGCAGTACTTC. Protein sequence: CASSPTGTGVLFYEQYF. This rearrangement joins TRBV19 to TRBJ2-7; 10 nucleotides agree with TRBD1. The CDR3 is made up of 17 amino acids. Germline-derived CDR1 and CDR2 are LNHDA and SQIVND (reference sequence). Trimming took 5 bases from V and 3 from J; bases not matched to a gene: 13.

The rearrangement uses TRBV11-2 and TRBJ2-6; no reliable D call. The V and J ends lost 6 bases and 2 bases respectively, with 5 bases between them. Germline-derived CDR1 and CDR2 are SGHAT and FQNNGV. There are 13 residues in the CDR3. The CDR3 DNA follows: TGTGCCAGCAGAATAACTGGGGCCAACGTCCTGACTTTC. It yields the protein CASRITGANVLTF.

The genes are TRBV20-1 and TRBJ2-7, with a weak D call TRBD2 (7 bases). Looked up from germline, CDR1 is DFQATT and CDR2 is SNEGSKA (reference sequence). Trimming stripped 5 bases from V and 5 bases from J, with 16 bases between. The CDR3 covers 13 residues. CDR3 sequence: CSAAKRGAHEQYF. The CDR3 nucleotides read TGCAGTGCTGCCAAACGGGGGGCCCACGAGCAGTACTTC.